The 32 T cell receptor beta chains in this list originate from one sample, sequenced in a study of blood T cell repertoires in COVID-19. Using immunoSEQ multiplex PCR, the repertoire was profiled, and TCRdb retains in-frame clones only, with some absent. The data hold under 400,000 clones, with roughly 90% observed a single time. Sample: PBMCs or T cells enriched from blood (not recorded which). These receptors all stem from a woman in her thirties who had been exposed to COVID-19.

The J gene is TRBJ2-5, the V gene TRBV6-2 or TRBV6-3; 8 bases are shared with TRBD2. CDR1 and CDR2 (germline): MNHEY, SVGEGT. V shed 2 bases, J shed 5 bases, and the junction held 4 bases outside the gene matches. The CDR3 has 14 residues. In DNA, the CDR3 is TGTGCCAGCAGTTACGTGCGCGGGAGGGAGACCCAGTACTTC. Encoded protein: CASSYVRGRETQYF.

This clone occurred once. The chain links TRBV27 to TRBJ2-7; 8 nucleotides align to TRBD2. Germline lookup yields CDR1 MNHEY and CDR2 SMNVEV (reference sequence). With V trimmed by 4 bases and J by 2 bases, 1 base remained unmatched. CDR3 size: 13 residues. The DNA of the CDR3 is TGTGCCAGCAGTTCGCGGGGGGCCTACGAGCAGTACTTC. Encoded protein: CASSSRGAYEQYF.

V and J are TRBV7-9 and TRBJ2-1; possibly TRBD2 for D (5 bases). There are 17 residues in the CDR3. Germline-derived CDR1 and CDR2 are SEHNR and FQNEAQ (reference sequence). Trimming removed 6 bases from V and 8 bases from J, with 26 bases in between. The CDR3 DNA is TGTGCCAGCAGGCCCTGGTCGACTTATCTAACCGGGGATGAGCAGTTCTTC. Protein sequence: CASRPWSTYLTGDEQFF. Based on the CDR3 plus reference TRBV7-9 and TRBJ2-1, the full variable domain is DTGVSQNPRHKITKRGQNVTFRCDPISEHNRLYWYRQTLGQGPEFLTYFQNEAQLEKSRLLSDRFSAERPKGSFSTLEIQRTEQGDSAMYLCASRPWSTYLTGDEQFFGPGTRLTVL.

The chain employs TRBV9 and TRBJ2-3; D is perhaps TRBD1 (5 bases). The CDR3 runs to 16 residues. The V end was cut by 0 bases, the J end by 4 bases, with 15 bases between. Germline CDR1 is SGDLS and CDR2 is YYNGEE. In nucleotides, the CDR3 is TGTGCCAGCAGCGTAGAGGGCAGGGTTATTTCAGATACGCAGTATTTT. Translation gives CASSVEGRVISDTQYF.

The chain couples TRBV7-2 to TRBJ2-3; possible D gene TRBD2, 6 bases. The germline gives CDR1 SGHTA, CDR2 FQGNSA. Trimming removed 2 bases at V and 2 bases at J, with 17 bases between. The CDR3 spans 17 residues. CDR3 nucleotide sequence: TGTGCCAGCAGCTTATTCCTGGGTAGCGGACCCACAGATACGCAGTATTTT. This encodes CASSLFLGSGPTDTQYF.

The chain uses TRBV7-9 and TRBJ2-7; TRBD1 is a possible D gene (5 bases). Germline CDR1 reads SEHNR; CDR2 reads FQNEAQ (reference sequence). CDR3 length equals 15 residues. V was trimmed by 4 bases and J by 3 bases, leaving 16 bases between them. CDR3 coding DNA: TGTGCCAGCAGCTCCCCCTCGGGTCAGGGCTACGAGCAGTACTTC. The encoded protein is CASSSPSGQGYEQYF.

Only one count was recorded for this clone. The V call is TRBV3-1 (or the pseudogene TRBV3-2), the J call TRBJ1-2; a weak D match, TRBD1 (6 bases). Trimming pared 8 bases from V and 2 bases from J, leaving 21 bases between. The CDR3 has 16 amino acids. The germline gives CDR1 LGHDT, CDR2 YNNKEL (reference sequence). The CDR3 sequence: CASQPRWGQGNYGYTF. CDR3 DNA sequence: TGTGCCAGCCAGCCTCGTTGGGGGCAGGGGAACTATGGCTACACCTTC.

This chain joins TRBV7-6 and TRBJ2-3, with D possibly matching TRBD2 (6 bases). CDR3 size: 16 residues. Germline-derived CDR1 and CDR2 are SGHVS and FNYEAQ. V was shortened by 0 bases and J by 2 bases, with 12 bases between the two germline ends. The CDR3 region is CASSLAGGRPTDTQYF. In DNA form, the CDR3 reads TGTGCCAGCAGCTTAGCGGGGGGACGGCCCACAGATACGCAGTATTTT.

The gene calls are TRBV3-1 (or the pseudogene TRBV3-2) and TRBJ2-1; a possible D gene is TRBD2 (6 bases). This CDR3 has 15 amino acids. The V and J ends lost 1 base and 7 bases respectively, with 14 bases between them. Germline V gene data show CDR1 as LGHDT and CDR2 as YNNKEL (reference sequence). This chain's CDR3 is CASSQGSGANNEQFF. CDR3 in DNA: TGTGCCAGCAGCCAAGGGTCGGGAGCAAATAATGAGCAGTTCTTC.

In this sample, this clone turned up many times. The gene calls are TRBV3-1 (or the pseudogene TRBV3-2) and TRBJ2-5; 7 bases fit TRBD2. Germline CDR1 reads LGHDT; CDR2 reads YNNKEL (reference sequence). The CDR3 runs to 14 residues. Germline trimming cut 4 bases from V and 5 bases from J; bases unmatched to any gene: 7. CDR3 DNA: TGTGCCAGCAGCCTAACTAGCGCCGGGGAGACCCAGTACTTC. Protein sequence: CASSLTSAGETQYF.

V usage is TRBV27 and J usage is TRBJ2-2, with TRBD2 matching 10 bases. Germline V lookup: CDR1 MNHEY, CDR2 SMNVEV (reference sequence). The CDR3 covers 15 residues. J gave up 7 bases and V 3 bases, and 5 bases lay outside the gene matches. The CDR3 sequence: CASSFLAGVDGELFF. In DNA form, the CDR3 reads TGTGCCAGCAGTTTTCTAGCGGGAGTGGACGGGGAGCTGTTTTTT.

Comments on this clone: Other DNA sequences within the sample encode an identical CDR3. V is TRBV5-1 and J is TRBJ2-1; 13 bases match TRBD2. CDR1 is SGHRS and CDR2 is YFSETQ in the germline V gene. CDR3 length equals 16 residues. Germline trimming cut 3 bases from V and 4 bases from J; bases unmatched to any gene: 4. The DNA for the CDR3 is TGCGCCAGCAGCTCGGGACTAGCGGGACCTTACAATGAGCAGTTCTTC. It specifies CASSSGLAGPYNEQFF.

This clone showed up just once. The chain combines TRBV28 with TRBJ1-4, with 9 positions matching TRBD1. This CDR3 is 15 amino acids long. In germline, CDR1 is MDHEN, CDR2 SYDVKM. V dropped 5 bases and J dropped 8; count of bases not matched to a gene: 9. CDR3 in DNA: TGTGCCAGCAGTCCAAGGGGACAGGGAGACGAAAAACTGTTTTTT. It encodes CASSPRGQGDEKLFF.

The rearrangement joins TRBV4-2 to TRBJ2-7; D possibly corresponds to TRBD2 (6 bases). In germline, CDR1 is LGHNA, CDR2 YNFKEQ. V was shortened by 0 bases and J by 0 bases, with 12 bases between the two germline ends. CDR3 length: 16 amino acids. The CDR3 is CASSQEGGASSYEQYF. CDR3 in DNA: TGTGCCAGCAGCCAAGAAGGAGGGGCCAGCTCCTACGAGCAGTACTTC.

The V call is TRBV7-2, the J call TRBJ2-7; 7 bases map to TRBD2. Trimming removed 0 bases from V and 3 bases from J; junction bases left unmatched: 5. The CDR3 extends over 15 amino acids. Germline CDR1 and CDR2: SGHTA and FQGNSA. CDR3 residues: CASSLAGRAFYEQYF. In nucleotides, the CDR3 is TGTGCCAGCAGCTTAGCGGGGAGGGCCTTCTACGAGCAGTACTTC.

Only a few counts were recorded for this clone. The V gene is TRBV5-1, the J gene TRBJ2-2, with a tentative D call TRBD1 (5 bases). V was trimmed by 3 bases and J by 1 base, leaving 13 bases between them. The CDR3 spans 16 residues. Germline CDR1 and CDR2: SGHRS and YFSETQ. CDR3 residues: CASSSFIQGNTGELFF. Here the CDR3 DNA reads TGCGCCAGCAGCTCCTTTATCCAGGGGAACACCGGGGAGCTGTTTTTT.

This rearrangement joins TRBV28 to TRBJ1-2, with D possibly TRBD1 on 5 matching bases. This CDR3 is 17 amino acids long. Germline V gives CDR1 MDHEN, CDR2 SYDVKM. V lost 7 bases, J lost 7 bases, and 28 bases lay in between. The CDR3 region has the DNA TGTGCCAGCATTGAATTGGCTAAAGGAAGGGGATTTGGTGGCTACACCTTC. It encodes CASIELAKGRGFGGYTF.

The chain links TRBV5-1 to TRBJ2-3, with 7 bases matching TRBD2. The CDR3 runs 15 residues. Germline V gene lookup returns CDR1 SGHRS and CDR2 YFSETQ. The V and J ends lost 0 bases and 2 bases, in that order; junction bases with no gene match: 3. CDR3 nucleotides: TGCGCCAGCAGCTTGGTGGGGGGGACCACAGATACGCAGTATTTT. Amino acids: CASSLVGGTTDTQYF.

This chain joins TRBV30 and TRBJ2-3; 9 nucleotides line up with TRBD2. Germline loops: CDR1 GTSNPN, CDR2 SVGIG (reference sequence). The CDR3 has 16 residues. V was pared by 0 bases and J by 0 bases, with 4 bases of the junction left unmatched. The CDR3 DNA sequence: TGTGCCTGGAGTGTAGGGCTAGCGGGAAGCACAGATACGCAGTATTTT. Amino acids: CAWSVGLAGSTDTQYF.

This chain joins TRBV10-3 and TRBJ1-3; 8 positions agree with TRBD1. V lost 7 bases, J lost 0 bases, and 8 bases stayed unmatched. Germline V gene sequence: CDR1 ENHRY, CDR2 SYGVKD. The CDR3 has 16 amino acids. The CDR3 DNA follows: TGTGCCATCACGCGGGGACAGGAAGACTCTGGAAACACCATATATTTT. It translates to CAITRGQEDSGNTIYF.

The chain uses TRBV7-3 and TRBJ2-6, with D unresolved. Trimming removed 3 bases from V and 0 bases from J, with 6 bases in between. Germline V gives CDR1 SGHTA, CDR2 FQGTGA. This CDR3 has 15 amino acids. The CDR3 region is CASSLTGSGANVLTF. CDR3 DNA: TGTGCCAGCAGCTTGACTGGCTCTGGGGCCAACGTCCTGACTTTC.

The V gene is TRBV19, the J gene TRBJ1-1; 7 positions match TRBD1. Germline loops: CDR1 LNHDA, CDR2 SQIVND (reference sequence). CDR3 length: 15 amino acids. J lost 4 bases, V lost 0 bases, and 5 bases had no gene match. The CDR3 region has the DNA TGTGCCAGTAGTATAGATAGGGGGCGGGGCACTGAAGCTTTCTTT. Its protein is CASSIDRGRGTEAFF. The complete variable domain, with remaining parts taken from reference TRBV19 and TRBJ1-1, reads DGGITQSPKYLFRKEGQNVTLSCEQNLNHDAMYWYRQDPGQGLRLIYYSQIVNDFQKGDIAEGYSVSREKKESFPLTVTSAQKNPTAFYLCASSIDRGRGTEAFFGQGTRLTVV.

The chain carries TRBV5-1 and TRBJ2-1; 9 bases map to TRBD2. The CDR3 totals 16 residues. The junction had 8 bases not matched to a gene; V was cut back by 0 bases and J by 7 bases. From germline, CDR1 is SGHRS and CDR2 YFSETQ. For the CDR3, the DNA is TGCGCCAGCAGCTTGGCCAGCGGGGGGATGACAAATGAGCAGTTCTTC. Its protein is CASSLASGGMTNEQFF.

This CDR3 reads CAISESSVISNQPQHF. Written as DNA, the CDR3 is TGTGCCATCAGTGAGTCGAGCGTAATTAGCAATCAGCCCCAGCATTTT. The gene calls are TRBV10-3 and TRBJ1-5; D gene uncertain. Trimming cost V 0 bases and J 0 bases, with 9 bases left between them. This CDR3 has 16 residues. Looked up from germline, CDR1 is ENHRY and CDR2 is SYGVKD.

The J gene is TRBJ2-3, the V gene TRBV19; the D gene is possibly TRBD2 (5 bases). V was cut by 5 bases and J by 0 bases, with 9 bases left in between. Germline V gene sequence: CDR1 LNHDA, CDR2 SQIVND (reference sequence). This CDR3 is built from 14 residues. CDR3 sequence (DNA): TGTGCCAGTAGTCTCCGGACTAGCACAGATACGCAGTATTTT. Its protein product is CASSLRTSTDTQYF.

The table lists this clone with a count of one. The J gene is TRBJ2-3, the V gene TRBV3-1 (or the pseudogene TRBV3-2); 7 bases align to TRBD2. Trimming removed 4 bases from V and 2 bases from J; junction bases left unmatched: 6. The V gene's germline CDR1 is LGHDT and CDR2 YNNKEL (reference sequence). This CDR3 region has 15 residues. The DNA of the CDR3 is TGTGCCAGCAGCCGCCAGACTAGCTACACAGATACGCAGTATTTT. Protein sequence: CASSRQTSYTDTQYF.

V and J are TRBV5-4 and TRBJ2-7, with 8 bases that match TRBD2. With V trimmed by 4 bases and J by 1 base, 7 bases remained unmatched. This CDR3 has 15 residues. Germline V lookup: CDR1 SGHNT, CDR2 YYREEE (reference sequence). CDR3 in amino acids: CASSPQRESSYEQYF. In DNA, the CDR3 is TGTGCCAGCAGCCCGCAGCGGGAGAGTTCCTACGAGCAGTACTTC. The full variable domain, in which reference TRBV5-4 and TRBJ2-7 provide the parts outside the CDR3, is ETGVTQSPTHLIKTRGQQVTLRCSSQSGHNTVSWYQQALGQGPQFIFQYYREEENGRGNFPPRFSGLQFPNYSSELNVNALELDDSALYLCASSPQRESSYEQYFGPGTRLTVT.

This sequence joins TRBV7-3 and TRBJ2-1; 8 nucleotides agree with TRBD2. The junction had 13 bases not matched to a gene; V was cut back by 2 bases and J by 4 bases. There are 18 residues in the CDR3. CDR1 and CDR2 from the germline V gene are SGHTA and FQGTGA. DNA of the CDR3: TGTGCCAGCAGCTTAGATGGGGCGGGGGGCCCTCTGTACAATGAGCAGTTCTTC. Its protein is CASSLDGAGGPLYNEQFF.

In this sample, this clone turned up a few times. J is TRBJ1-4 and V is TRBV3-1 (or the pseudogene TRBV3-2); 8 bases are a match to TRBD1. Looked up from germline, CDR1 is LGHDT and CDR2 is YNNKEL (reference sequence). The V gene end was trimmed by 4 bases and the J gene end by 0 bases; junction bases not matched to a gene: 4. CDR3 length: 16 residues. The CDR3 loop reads CASSPGQASTNEKLFF. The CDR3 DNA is TGTGCCAGCAGCCCGGGACAGGCGTCAACTAATGAAAAACTGTTTTTT.

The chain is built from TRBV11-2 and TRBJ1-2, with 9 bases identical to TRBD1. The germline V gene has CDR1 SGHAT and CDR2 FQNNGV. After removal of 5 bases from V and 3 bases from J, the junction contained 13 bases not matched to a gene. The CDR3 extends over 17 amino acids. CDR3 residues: CASSLDTRGQGHYGYTF. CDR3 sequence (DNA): TGTGCCAGCAGCCTCGATACTCGGGGACAGGGCCACTATGGCTACACCTTC.

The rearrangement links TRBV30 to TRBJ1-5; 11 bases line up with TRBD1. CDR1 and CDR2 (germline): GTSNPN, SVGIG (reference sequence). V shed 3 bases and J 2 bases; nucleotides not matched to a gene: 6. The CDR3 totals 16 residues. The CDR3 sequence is CAWSSGTGGGNQPQHF. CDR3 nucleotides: TGTGCCTGGAGCTCCGGGACAGGGGGTGGCAATCAGCCCCAGCATTTT.

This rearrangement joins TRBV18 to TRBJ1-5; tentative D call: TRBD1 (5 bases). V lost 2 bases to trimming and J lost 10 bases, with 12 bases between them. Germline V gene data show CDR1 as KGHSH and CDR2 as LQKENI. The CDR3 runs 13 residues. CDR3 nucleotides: TGTGCCAGCTCACCAGGGACTTTTCGACCCCAGCATTTT. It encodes CASSPGTFRPQHF. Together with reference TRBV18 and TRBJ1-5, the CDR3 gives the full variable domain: NAGVMQNPRHLVRRRGQEARLRCSPMKGHSHVYWYRQLPEEGLKFMVYLQKENIIDESGMPKERFSAEFPKEGPSILRIQQVVRGDSAAYFCASSPGTFRPQHFGDGTRLSIL.